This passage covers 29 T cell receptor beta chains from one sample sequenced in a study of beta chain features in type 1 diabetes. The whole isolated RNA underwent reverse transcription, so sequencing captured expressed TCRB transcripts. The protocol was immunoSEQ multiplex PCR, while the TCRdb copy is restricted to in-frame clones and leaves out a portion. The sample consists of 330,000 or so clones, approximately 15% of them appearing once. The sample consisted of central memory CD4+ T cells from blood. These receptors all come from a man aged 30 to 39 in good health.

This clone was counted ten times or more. The CDR3 bases are TGTGCCATCAGTGCTAGCGGGAACTACAATGAGCAGTTCTTC. Amino acid sequence: CAISASGNYNEQFF. The chain carries TRBV10-3 and TRBJ2-1, with TRBD2 matching over 9 bases. The trim removed 4 bases at V and 3 bases at J, leaving 1 base unmatched. This CDR3 is built from 14 residues. Germline CDR1 and CDR2: ENHRY and SYGVKD.

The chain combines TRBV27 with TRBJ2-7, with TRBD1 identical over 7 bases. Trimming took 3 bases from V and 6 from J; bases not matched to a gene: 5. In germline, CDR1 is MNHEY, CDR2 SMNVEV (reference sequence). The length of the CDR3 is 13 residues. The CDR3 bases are TGTGCCAGCAGTTTCCAGACAGGGTCCGAGCAGTACTTC. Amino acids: CASSFQTGSEQYF.

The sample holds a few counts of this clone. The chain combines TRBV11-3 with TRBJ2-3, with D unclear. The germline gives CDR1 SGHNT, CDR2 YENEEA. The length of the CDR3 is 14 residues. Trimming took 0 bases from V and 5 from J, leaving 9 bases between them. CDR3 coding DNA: TGTGCCAGCAGCTTAGATCGCGCCCGAGATACGCAGTATTTT. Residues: CASSLDRARDTQYF.

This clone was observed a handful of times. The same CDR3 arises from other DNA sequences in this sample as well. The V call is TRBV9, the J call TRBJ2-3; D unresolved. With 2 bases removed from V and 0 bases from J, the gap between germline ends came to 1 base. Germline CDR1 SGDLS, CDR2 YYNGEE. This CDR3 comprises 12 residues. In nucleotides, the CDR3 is TGTGCCAGCAGCGTCAGCACAGATACGCAGTATTTT. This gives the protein CASSVSTDTQYF.

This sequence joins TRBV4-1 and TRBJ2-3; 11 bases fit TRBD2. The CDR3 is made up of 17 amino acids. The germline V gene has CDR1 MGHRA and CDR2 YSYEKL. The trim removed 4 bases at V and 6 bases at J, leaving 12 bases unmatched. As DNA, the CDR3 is TGCGCCAGCAGCCCCACACTAGCGGGAGCGTTAGGGGATACGCAGTATTTT. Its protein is CASSPTLAGALGDTQYF.

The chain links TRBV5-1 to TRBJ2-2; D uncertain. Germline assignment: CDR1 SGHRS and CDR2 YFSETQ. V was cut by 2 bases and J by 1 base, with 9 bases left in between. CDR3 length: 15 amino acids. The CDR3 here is CASSFSLRNTGELFF. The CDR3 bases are TGCGCCAGCAGCTTTTCTCTGAGGAACACCGGGGAGCTGTTTTTT.

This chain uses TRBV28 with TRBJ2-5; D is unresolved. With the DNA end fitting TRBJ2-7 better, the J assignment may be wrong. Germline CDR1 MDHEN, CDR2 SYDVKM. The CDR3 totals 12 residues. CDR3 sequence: CASSATAYEQYF. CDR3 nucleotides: TGTGCCAGCAGTGCCACAGCCTACGAGCAGTACTTC.

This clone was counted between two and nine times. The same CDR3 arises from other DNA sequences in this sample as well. The CDR3 nucleotides read TGCAGCGTTGAACGGGGGAACACTGAAGCTTTCTTT. Protein product: CSVERGNTEAFF. The rearrangement joins TRBV29-1 to TRBJ1-1; no definite D call. Germline lookup yields CDR1 SQVTM and CDR2 ANQGSEA. Trimming cost V 2 bases and J 1 base, with 5 bases left between them. CDR3 length equals 12 residues.

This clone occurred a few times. The CDR3 sequence is CASSLTSGELFF. CDR3 coding DNA: TGTGCCAGCAGTCTCACGTCCGGGGAGCTGTTTTTT. The chain has TRBV7-6 and TRBJ2-2, with D hard to call. Germline lookup yields CDR1 SGHVS and CDR2 FNYEAQ. This CDR3 is 12 amino acids long. V lost 6 bases to trimming and J lost 6 bases, with 8 bases between them. Variable domain in full (rest from reference TRBV7-6 and TRBJ2-2): GAGVSQSPRYKVTKRGQDVALRCDPISGHVSLYWYRQALGQGPEFLTYFNYEAQQDKSGLPNDRFSAERPEGSISTLTIQRTEQRDSAMYRCASSLTSGELFFGEGSRLTVL.

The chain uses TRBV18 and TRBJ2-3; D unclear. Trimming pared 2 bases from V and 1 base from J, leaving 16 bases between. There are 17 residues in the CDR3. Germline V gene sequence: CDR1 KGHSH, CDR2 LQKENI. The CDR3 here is CASSPIWSSDRTDTQYF. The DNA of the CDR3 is TGTGCCAGCTCACCAATCTGGTCGTCGGATCGCACAGATACGCAGTATTTT. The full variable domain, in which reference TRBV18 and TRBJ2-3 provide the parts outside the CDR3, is NAGVMQNPRHLVRRRGQEARLRCSPMKGHSHVYWYRQLPEEGLKFMVYLQKENIIDESGMPKERFSAEFPKEGPSILRIQQVVRGDSAAYFCASSPIWSSDRTDTQYFGPGTRLTVL.

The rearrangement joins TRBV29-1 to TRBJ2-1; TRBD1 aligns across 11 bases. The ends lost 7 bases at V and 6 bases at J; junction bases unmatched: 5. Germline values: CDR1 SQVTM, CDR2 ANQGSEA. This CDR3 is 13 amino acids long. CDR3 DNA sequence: TGCAGCGGCGGGACAGGGGGAGGCAATGAGCAGTTCTTC. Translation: CSGGTGGGNEQFF.

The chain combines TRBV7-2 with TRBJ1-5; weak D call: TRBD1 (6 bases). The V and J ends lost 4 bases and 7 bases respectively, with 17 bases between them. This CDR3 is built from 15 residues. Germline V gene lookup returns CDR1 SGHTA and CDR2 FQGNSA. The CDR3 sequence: CASSSRTGWGQPQHF. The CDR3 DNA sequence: TGTGCCAGCAGCTCCAGAACAGGGTGGGGACAGCCCCAGCATTTT.

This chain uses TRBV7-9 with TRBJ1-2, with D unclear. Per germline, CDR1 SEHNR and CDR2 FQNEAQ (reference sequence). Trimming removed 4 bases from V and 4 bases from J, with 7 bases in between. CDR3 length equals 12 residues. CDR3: CASSSRSYGYTF. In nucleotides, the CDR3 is TGTGCCAGCAGCTCTCGGTCCTATGGCTACACCTTC.

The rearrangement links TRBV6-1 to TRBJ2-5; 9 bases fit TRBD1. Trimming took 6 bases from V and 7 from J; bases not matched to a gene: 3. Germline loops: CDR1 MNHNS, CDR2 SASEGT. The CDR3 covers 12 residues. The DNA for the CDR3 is TGTGCCAGCAGCCTGGACAGGGGGACCCAGTACTTC. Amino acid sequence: CASSLDRGTQYF.

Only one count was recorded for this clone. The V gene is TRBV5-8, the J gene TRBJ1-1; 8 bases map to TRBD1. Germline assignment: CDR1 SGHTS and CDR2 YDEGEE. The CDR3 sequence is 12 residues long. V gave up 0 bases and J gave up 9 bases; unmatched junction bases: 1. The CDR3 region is CASSLGTGQAFF. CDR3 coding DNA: TGTGCCAGCAGCTTGGGGACAGGGCAAGCTTTCTTT. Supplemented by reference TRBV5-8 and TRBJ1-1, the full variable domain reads EAGVTQSPTHLIKTRGQQATLRCSPISGHTSVYWYQQALGLGLQFLLWYDEGEERNRGNFPPRFSGRQFPNYSSELNVNALELEDSALYLCASSLGTGQAFFGQGTRLTVV.

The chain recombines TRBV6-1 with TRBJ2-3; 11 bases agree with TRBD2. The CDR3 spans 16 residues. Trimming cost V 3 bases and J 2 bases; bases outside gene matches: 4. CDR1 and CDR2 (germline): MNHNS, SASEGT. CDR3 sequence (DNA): TGTGCCAGCAGTGATTTACTAGCGGGAGCCACAGATACGCAGTATTTT. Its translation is CASSDLLAGATDTQYF.

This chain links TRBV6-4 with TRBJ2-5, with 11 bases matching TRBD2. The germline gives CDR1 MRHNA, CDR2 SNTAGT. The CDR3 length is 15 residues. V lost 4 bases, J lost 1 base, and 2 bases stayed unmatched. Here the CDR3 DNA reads TGTGCCAGCAGTGGGACTAGCGGGCCCCAAGAGACCCAGTACTTC. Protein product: CASSGTSGPQETQYF.

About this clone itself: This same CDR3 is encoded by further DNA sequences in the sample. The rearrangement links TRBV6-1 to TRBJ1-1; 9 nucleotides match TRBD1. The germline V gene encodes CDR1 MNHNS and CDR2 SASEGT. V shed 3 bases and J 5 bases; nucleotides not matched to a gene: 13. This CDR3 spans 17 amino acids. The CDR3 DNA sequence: TGTGCCAGCAGTGAGCGAACAGGGGGCCGTGTTAGGACTGAAGCTTTCTTT. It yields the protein CASSERTGGRVRTEAFF.

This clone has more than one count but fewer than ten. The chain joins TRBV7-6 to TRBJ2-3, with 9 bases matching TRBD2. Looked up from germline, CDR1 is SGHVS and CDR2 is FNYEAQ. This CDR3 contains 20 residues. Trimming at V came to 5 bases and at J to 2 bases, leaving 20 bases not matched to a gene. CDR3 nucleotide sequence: TGTGCCAGCAGCCTCCTTCCCCCCTTAGCGGGAGTGGGGCCCACAGATACGCAGTATTTT. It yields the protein CASSLLPPLAGVGPTDTQYF. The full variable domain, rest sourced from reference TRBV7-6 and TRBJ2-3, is GAGVSQSPRYKVTKRGQDVALRCDPISGHVSLYWYRQALGQGPEFLTYFNYEAQQDKSGLPNDRFSAERPEGSISTLTIQRTEQRDSAMYRCASSLLPPLAGVGPTDTQYFGPGTRLTVL.

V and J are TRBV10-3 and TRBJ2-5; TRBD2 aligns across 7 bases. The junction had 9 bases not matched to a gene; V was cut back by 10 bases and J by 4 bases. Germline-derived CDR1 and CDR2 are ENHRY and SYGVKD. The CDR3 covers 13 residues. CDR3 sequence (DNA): TGTGCCACAGCCTCGGGGGGTTTAGAGACCCAGTACTTC. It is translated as CATASGGLETQYF.

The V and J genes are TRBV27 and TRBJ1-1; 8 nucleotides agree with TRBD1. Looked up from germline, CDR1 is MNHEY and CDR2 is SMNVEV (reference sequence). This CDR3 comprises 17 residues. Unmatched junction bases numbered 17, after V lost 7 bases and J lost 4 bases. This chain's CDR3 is CASNNHPPTGGSTEAFF. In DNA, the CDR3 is TGTGCCAGCAACAACCACCCCCCCACAGGGGGGAGCACTGAAGCTTTCTTT.

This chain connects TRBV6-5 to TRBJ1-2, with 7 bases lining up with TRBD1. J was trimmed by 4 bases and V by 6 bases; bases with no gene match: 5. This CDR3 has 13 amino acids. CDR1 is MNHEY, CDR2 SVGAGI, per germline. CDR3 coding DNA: TGTGCCAGCAGCACGACAGGGATCTATGGCTACACCTTC. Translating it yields CASSTTGIYGYTF.

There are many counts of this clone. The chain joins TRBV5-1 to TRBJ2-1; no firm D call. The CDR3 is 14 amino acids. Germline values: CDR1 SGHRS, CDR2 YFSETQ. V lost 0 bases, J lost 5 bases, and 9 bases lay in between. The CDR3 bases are TGCGCCAGCAGCTTGGCTGGAACCGACAATGAGCAGTTCTTC. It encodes CASSLAGTDNEQFF.

CDR3 residues: CASSLGQSETQYF. The CDR3 DNA is TGCGCCAGCAGCCTCGGGCAATCGGAGACCCAGTACTTC. The chain couples TRBV5-1 to TRBJ2-5; D gene unclear. The CDR3 has 13 residues. In germline, CDR1 is SGHRS, CDR2 YFSETQ. The V end was cut by 4 bases, the J end by 5 bases, with 12 bases between.

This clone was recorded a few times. As DNA, the CDR3 is TGTGCCAGCTCCTCTAAGGCGGGGGTCGAAGCTTTCTTT. Residues: CASSSKAGVEAFF. The V and J genes are TRBV18 and TRBJ1-1, with a tentative D call TRBD1 (5 bases). Germline V gene sequence: CDR1 KGHSH, CDR2 LQKENI. Trimming removed 6 bases from V and 8 bases from J, with 16 bases in between. This CDR3 has 13 residues.

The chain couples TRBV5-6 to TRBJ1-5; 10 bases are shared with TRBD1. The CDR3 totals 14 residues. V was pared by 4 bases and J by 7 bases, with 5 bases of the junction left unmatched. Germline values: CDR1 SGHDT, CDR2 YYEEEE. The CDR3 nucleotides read TGTGCCAGCAGCCGGACAGGGGGGGACCAGCCCCAGCATTTT. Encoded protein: CASSRTGGDQPQHF.

The CDR3 reads CASSLAGSGNQPQHF. The CDR3 nucleotides read TGTGCCAGCAGTTTGGCAGGGTCAGGCAATCAGCCCCAGCATTTT. The gene calls are TRBV14 and TRBJ1-5; D might be TRBD1 (5 bases). Looked up from germline, CDR1 is SGHDN and CDR2 is FVKESK. The germline V and J ends were trimmed by 6 bases and 2 bases, with 14 bases remaining between them. CDR3 length: 15 amino acids.

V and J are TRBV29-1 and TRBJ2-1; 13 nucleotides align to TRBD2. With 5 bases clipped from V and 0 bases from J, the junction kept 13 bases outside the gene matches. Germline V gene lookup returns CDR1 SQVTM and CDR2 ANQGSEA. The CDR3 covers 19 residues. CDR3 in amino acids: CSVKTGTSGTGSSYNEQFF. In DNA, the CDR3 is TGCAGCGTTAAGACTGGGACTAGCGGGACAGGAAGCTCCTACAATGAGCAGTTCTTC.

The CDR3 DNA sequence: TGTGCCAGTAGTATAATTAGCGGGGCGAACACCGGGGAGCTGTTTTTT. Translating it yields CASSIISGANTGELFF. The rearrangement links TRBV19 to TRBJ2-2, with 8 bases lining up with TRBD2. Germline V lookup: CDR1 LNHDA, CDR2 SQIVND (reference sequence). This CDR3 has 16 residues. V shed 2 bases and J 0 bases; nucleotides not matched to a gene: 2.